This T cell receptor (beta chain) originates from a study of T cell responses to AZD1222 COVID-19 vaccine. Regarding the study as a whole: Among the donors, most were white British and more were female, and clonal diversity was possibly underestimated. Repertoire sampling happened only post peak T cell response. The span of vaccine-associated CD4 TCRs extended across spike, with dominance at 160-218 and 743-854.

A remark on this clone: Antigen unknown.

TCRdb keeps only in-frame clones here, not all; method: immunoSEQ multiplex PCR. The top ten clones hold approximately 5.4% of a sample with approximately 150,000 clones, 88% of them seen once. This CDR3 has 14 residues. Germline lookup yields CDR1 SGHTA and CDR2 FQGTGA. The germline V and J ends were trimmed by 2 bases and 8 bases, with 15 bases remaining between them. The source is an adult who received the MenACWY meningococcal vaccine as a control. The chain employs TRBV7-3 and TRBJ1-2, with a possible D match to TRBD1 (5 bases). The sample was peripheral blood, taken 28 days after the second dose of the MenACWY control vaccine. Written as DNA, the CDR3 is TGTGCCAGCAGCTTAGACGGCAGGGCCGCAGGCTACACCTTC. Its translation: CASSLDGRAAGYTF.